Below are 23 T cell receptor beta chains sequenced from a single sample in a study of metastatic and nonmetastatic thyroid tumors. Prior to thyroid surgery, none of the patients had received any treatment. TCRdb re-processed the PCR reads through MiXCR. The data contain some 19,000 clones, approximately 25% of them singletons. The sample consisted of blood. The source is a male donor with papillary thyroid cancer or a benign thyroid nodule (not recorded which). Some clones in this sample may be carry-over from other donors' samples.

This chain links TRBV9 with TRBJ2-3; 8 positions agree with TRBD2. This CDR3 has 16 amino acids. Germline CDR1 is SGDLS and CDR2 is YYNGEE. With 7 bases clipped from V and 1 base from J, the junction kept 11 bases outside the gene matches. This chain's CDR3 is CASSSTGTRGTDTQYF. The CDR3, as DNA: TGTGCCAGCTCGAGCACCGGGACTAGGGGCACAGATACGCAGTATTTT.

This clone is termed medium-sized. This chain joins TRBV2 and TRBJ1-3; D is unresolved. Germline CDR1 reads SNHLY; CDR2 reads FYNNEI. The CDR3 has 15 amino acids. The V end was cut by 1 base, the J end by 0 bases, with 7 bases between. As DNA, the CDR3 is TGTGCCAGCAGTGAAGGTTCCACCTCTGGAAACACCATATATTTT. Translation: CASSEGSTSGNTIYF.

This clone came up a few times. The CDR3 region has the DNA TGTGCCAGTAGTATAGTCAGGGAAGAGACCCAGTACTTC. Amino acid sequence: CASSIVREETQYF. This chain links TRBV19 with TRBJ2-5; D possibly corresponds to TRBD1 (5 bases). Germline CDR1 LNHDA, CDR2 SQIVND (reference sequence). The V end lost 1 base, the J end lost 3 bases, and 6 bases lay between the germline ends. The CDR3 runs 13 residues.

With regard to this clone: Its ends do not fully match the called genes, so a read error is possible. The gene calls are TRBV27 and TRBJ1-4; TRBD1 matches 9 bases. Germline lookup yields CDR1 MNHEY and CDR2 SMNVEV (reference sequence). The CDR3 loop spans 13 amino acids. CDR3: CASSPGTGRKLLF. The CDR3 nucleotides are TGTGCCAGCAGTCCCGGGACAGGGCGAAAACTGCTTTTT.

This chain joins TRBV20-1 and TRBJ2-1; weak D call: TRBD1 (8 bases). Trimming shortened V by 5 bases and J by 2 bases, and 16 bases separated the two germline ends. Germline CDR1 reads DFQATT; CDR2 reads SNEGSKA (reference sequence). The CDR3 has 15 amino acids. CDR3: CSAGGGRGPYNEQFF. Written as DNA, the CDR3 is TGCAGTGCTGGGGGGGGCAGGGGGCCCTACAATGAGCAGTTCTTC.

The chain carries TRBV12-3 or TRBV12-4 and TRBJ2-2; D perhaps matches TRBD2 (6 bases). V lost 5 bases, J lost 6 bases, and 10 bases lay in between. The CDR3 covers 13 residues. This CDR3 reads CASSPRLAGELFF. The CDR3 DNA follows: TGTGCCAGCAGTCCCCGACTAGCCGGGGAGCTGTTTTTT.

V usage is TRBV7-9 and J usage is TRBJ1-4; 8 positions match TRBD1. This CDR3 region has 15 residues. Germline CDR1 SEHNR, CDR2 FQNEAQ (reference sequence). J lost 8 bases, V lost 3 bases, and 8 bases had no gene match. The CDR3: CASSLGGTGWEKLFF. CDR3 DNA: TGTGCCAGCAGCTTGGGAGGGACAGGCTGGGAAAAACTGTTTTTT.

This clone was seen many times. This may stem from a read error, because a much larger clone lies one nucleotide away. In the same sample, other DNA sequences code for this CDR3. The CDR3 region has the DNA TGCGCCAGCAGGCCGGGACAGGGAAGCACAGATACGCAGTATTTT. This codes for CASRPGQGSTDTQYF. The chain is built from TRBV3-1 and TRBJ2-3; 9 bases map to TRBD1. Germline loops: CDR1 LGHDT, CDR2 YNNKEL (reference sequence). The CDR3 has 15 residues.

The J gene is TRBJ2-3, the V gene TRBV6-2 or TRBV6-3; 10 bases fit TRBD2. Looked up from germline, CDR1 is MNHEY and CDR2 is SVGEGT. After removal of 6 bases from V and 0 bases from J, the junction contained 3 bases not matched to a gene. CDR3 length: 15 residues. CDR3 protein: CASSMTSGSTDTQYF. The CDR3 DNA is TGTGCCAGCAGCATGACTAGCGGGAGCACAGATACGCAGTATTTT.

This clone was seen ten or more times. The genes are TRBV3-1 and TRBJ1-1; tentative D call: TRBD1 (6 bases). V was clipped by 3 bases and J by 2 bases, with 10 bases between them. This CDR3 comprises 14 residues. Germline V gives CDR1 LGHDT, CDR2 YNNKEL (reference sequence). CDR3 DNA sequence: TGTGCCAGCAGCCAGACAGGCGTTAACACTGAAGCTTTCTTT. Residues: CASSQTGVNTEAFF.

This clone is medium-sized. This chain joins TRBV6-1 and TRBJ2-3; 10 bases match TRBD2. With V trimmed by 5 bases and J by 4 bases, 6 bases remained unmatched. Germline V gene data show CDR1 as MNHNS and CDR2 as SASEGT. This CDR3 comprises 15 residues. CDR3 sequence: CASSPTSGVSDTQYF. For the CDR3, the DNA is TGTGCCAGCAGTCCCACTAGCGGGGTCTCAGATACGCAGTATTTT.

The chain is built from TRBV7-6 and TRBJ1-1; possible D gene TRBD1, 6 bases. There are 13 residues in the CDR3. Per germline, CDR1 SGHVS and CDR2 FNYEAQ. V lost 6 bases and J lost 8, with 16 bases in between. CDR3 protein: CASSPGGAREAFF. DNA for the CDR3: TGTGCCAGCAGTCCGGGGGGGGCGAGGGAAGCTTTCTTT.

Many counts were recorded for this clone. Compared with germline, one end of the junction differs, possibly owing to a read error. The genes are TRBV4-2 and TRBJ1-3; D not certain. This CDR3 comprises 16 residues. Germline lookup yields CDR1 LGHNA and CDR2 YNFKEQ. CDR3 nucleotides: TGTGCCAGCACCCAAAATCAGGCGACGGCTGGAAACACCATATATTTT. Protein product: CASTQNQATAGNTIYF.

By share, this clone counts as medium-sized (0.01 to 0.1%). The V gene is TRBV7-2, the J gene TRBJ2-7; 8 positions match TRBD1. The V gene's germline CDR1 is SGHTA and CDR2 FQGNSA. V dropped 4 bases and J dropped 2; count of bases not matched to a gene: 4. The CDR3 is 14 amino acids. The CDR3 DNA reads TGTGCCAGCAGCTCGGGGACAGGAACCTACGAGCAGTACTTC. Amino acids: CASSSGTGTYEQYF.

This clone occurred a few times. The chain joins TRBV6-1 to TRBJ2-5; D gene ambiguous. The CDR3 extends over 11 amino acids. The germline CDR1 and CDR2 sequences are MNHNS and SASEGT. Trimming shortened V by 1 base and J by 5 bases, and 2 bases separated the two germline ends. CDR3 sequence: CASSEDETQYF. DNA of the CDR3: TGTGCCAGCAGTGAAGATGAGACCCAGTACTTC.

In DNA form, the CDR3 reads TGCGCCAGCGATCAGGGGATGGCTGGGGCCAACGTCCTGACTTTC. Residues: CASDQGMAGANVLTF. The rearrangement links TRBV5-1 to TRBJ2-6, with a weak D call TRBD1 (6 bases). The germline gives CDR1 SGHRS, CDR2 YFSETQ. This CDR3 has 15 residues. Trimming shortened V by 7 bases and J by 2 bases, and 13 bases separated the two germline ends.

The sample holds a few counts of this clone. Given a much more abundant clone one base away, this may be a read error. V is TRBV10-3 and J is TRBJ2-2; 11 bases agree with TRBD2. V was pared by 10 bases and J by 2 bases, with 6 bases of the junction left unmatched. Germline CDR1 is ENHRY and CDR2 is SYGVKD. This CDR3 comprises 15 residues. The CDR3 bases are TGTGCCAAGGGGACTAGCGGCCAAAACACCGGGGAGCTGTTTTTT. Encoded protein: CAKGTSGQNTGELFF.

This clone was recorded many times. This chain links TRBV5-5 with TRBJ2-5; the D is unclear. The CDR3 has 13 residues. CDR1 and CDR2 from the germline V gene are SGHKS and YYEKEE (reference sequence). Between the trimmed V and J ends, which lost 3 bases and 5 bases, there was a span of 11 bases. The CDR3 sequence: CASSWAPVETQYF. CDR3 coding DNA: TGTGCCAGCAGCTGGGCCCCGGTGGAGACCCAGTACTTC.

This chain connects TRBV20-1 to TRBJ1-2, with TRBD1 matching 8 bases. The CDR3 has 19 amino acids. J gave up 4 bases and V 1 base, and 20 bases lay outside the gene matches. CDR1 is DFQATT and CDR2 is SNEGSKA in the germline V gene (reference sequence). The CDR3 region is CSARVIGDRSQGAGYGYTF. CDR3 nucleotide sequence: TGCAGTGCTAGAGTTATCGGAGACAGATCCCAGGGGGCAGGCTATGGCTACACCTTC.

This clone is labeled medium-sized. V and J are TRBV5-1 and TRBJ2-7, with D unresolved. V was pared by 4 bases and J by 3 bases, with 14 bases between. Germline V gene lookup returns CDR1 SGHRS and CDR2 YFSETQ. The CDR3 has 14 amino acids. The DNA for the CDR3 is TGCGCCAGCAGCATATCCGGTTCAAGCTACGAGCAGTACTTC. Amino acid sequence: CASSISGSSYEQYF.

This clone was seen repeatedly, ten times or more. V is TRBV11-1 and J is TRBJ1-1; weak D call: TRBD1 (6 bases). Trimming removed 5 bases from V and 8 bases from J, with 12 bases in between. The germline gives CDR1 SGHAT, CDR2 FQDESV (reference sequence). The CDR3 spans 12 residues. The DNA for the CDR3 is TGTGCCAGCAGCCCGACAGGAGTCGAAGCTTTCTTT. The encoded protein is CASSPTGVEAFF.

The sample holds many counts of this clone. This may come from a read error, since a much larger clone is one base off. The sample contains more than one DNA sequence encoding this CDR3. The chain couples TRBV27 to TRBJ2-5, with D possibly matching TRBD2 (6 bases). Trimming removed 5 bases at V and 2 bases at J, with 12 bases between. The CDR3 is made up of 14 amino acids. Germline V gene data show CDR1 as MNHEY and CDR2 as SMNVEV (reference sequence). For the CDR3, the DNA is TGTGCCAGCAGTCCGTCCGGGACTCAAGAGACCCAGTACTTC. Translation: CASSPSGTQETQYF.

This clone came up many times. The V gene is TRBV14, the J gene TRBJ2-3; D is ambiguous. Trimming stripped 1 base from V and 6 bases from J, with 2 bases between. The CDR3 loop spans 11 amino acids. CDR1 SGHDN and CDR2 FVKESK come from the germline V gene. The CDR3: CASSQVDTQYF. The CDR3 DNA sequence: TGTGCCAGCAGCCAAGTCGATACGCAGTATTTT.